This T cell receptor (beta chain) was retrieved from a study of blood T cell repertoires in COVID-19. Study in general: The origin of the acute and convalescent COVID-19 samples was the United States, Italy and Spain. Nucleic acid was either cDNA or gDNA, and it came from T cells, B-cell-depleted T cells, or PBMCs.

The CDR3 length is 15 residues. Between the trimmed V and J ends, which lost 5 bases and 0 bases, there was a span of 11 bases. In germline, CDR1 is SGHTA, CDR2 FQGTGA. The data were produced by immunoSEQ multiplex PCR, yet TCRdb's version contains in-frame clones alone and is incomplete. The data show 72,000 or so clones, roughly 86% seen once. The sequenced sample consisted of peripheral blood. The J gene is TRBJ2-1, the V gene TRBV7-3; possibly TRBD1 for D (5 bases). The TCR sequence derives from a man aged 55 to 70 with acute or convalescent COVID-19. This CDR3 is CASSPQGSSYNEQFF. CDR3 bases: TGTGCCAGCAGCCCTCAGGGAAGCTCCTACAATGAGCAGTTCTTC.